This T cell receptor beta chain was recovered during a study of cytomegalovirus exposure and HLA in healthy donors. This CDR3 comprises 14 residues. Trimming left V 5 bases short and J 6 bases short, with 13 bases between. The V gene's germline CDR1 is SEHNR and CDR2 FQNEAQ (reference sequence). Primers: 60 Vbeta forward and 13 Jbeta reverse. Sequencing used immunoSEQ multiplex PCR; TCRdb keeps in-frame clones, though not all of them. The table records 100,000 to 150,000 clones, 80% of them present only once. The source is a woman aged 40-49 years in good health and CMV-seronegative. What was sequenced was PBMCs. The V gene is TRBV7-9, the J gene TRBJ1-4, with D possibly being TRBD1 (5 bases). CDR3 nucleotides: TGTGCCAGCAGCCAGACCGGGGGATATGAAAAACTGTTTTTT. Its translation: CASSQTGGYEKLFF. The variable domain in full, with the rest retrieved from reference TRBV7-9 and TRBJ1-4, is DTGVSQNPRHKITKRGQNVTFRCDPISEHNRLYWYRQTLGQGPEFLTYFQNEAQLEKSRLLSDRFSAERPKGSFSTLEIQRTEQGDSAMYLCASSQTGGYEKLFFGSGTQLSVL.